This is a list of T cell receptor beta chains from one sample in a study of blood T cell repertoires in COVID-19. The protocol was immunoSEQ multiplex PCR, while the TCRdb copy is restricted to in-frame clones and leaves out a portion. The sample holds some 170,000 clones, approximately 85% seen once. Sequenced: peripheral blood. Source of these receptors: a woman aged 55-69 years with acute or convalescent COVID-19. Each CDR3 is given with its conserved first and last residue. The D gene is left open where the match is weak. Clone size appears in some rows only: once, few, many, or a class for an expanded clone.

clone_size: NA
j_call: TRBJ1-1
d_call: TRBD1
v_call: TRBV30
cdr3_aa: CAWSQTGEGTEAFF
cdr3_nt: TGTGCCTGGAGCCAGACAGGGGAGGGCACTGAAGCTTTCTTT

clone_size: NA
j_call: TRBJ2-2
d_call: NA
v_call: TRBV12-1
cdr3_aa: CASSFEGERSGELFF
cdr3_nt: TGTGCCAGCAGCTTTGAGGGGGAGCGGTCCGGGGAGCTGTTTTTT

clone_size: NA
j_call: TRBJ1-2
d_call: NA
v_call: TRBV6-1
cdr3_aa: CASSDRTDAGGYTF
cdr3_nt: TGTGCCAGCAGTGACCGGACGGACGCGGGAGGCTACACCTTC

clone_size: NA
j_call: TRBJ2-1
d_call: NA
v_call: TRBV6-5
cdr3_aa: CASTGGNEQFF
cdr3_nt: TGTGCTAGCACCGGGGGCAATGAGCAGTTCTTC

clone_size: NA
j_call: TRBJ1-2
d_call: NA
v_call: TRBV5-5
cdr3_aa: CASSLAGGGTYGYTF
cdr3_nt: TGTGCCAGCAGCTTGGCCGGTGGGGGGACCTATGGCTACACCTTC

clone_size: few
j_call: TRBJ2-5
d_call: NA
v_call: TRBV19
cdr3_aa: CASSIAGETQYF
cdr3_nt: TGTGCCAGTAGTATAGCCGGGGAGACCCAGTACTTC

clone_size: NA
j_call: TRBJ1-5
d_call: NA
v_call: TRBV15
cdr3_aa: CATSSFPSGNQPQHF
cdr3_nt: TGTGCCACCAGCAGTTTCCCCTCGGGTAATCAGCCCCAGCATTTT

clone_size: few
j_call: TRBJ2-1
d_call: NA
v_call: TRBV27
cdr3_aa: CASSFPYNEQFF
cdr3_nt: TGTGCCAGCAGTTTCCCTTACAATGAGCAGTTCTTC

clone_size: NA
j_call: TRBJ2-6
d_call: TRBD1
v_call: TRBV27
cdr3_aa: CAPDSRGLRGANVLTF
cdr3_nt: TGTGCCCCTGACTCCAGGGGGCTACGTGGGGCCAACGTCCTGACTTTC

clone_size: NA
j_call: TRBJ1-1
d_call: TRBD1
v_call: TRBV15
cdr3_aa: CATRQGESLNTEAFF
cdr3_nt: TGTGCCACCAGACAGGGGGAATCCCTGAACACTGAAGCTTTCTTT

clone_size: NA
j_call: TRBJ1-5
d_call: NA
v_call: TRBV2
cdr3_aa: CASTLTGSDQPQHF
cdr3_nt: TGTGCCAGCACCCTAACAGGGTCGGATCAGCCCCAGCATTTT

clone_size: few
j_call: TRBJ1-4
d_call: NA
v_call: TRBV10-2
cdr3_aa: CASTPTRGEKLFF
cdr3_nt: TGCGCCAGCACCCCGACGAGGGGGGAAAAACTGTTTTTT

clone_size: few
j_call: TRBJ1-5
d_call: NA
v_call: TRBV6-2/TRBV6-3
cdr3_aa: CASSPPPQSVPLSNQPQHF
cdr3_nt: TGTGCCAGCAGCCCCCCTCCACAGTCTGTCCCCCTGAGCAATCAGCCCCAGCATTTT

clone_size: NA
j_call: TRBJ2-1
d_call: NA
v_call: TRBV30
cdr3_aa: CAWSYPPSYGEFF
cdr3_nt: TGTGCCTGGAGTTACCCCCCTAGCTACGGGGAGTTCTTC

clone_size: NA
j_call: TRBJ2-3
d_call: TRBD2
v_call: TRBV29-1
cdr3_aa: CSGTEREIRGDTQYF
cdr3_nt: TGCAGCGGGACGGAGCGGGAGATTCGAGGAGATACGCAGTATTTT

clone_size: NA
j_call: TRBJ2-2
d_call: TRBD1
v_call: TRBV10-3
cdr3_aa: CAIRTDRGRIGELFF
cdr3_nt: TGTGCCATCAGAACAGACAGGGGGCGTATCGGGGAGCTGTTTTTT

clone_size: NA
j_call: TRBJ2-3
d_call: TRBD1
v_call: TRBV28
cdr3_aa: CASSSGQGSTDTQYF
cdr3_nt: TGTGCCAGCAGTTCCGGACAGGGGAGCACAGATACGCAGTATTTT

clone_size: NA
j_call: TRBJ1-2
d_call: NA
v_call: TRBV28
cdr3_aa: CASSLQGQYGYTF
cdr3_nt: TGTGCCAGCAGTTTACAGGGACAATATGGCTACACCTTC

clone_size: NA
j_call: TRBJ1-4
d_call: NA
v_call: TRBV28
cdr3_aa: CASSTVTGTNEKLFF
cdr3_nt: TGTGCCAGCAGCACCGTGACCGGGACAAATGAAAAACTGTTTTTT

clone_size: NA
j_call: TRBJ1-5
d_call: TRBD1
v_call: TRBV19
cdr3_aa: CATGQGGNQPQHF
cdr3_nt: TGTGCCACGGGACAGGGGGGCAATCAGCCCCAGCATTTT

clone_size: few
j_call: TRBJ2-6
d_call: NA
v_call: TRBV19
cdr3_aa: CASSGARRSGANVLTF
cdr3_nt: TGTGCCAGTAGTGGCGCTAGGCGGTCTGGGGCCAACGTCCTGACTTTC

clone_size: NA
j_call: TRBJ2-1
d_call: TRBD1
v_call: TRBV11-2
cdr3_aa: CASSLRGSGQGAYEQFF
cdr3_nt: TGTGCCAGCAGCTTAAGAGGTTCGGGACAGGGGGCCTATGAGCAGTTCTTC

clone_size: NA
j_call: TRBJ2-1
d_call: NA
v_call: TRBV7-9
cdr3_aa: CASSYPVRGERFF
cdr3_nt: TGTGCCAGCAGCTACCCGGTGCGGGGAGAGAGGTTCTTC

clone_size: once
j_call: TRBJ2-3
d_call: TRBD2
v_call: TRBV12-5
cdr3_aa: CASGLSGGASRWYF
cdr3_nt: TGTGCTAGTGGTTTGAGCGGGGGGGCATCCAGGTGGTATTTT

clone_size: NA
j_call: TRBJ1-3
d_call: TRBD1
v_call: TRBV19
cdr3_aa: CASRDRSFTIYF
cdr3_nt: TGTGCTTCCCGGGACAGATCCTTCACCATATATTTT

clone_size: NA
j_call: TRBJ2-5
d_call: TRBD1
v_call: TRBV19
cdr3_aa: CASKRQGAETQYF
cdr3_nt: TGTGCCAGTAAGAGACAGGGGGCAGAGACCCAGTACTTC

clone_size: NA
j_call: TRBJ1-4
d_call: TRBD1
v_call: TRBV30
cdr3_aa: CAWRAWDSRDGNEKLFF
cdr3_nt: TGTGCCTGGAGAGCTTGGGACAGCCGAGATGGTAATGAAAAACTGTTTTTT

clone_size: NA
j_call: TRBJ2-3
d_call: NA
v_call: TRBV19
cdr3_aa: CASSVGLRLATQYF
cdr3_nt: TGTGCCAGTAGTGTAGGGCTCCGCCTAGCTACGCAGTATTTT

clone_size: NA
j_call: TRBJ1-5
d_call: NA
v_call: TRBV4-1
cdr3_aa: CASSQDAARALDQPQHF
cdr3_nt: TGCGCCAGCAGCCAAGATGCTGCACGAGCTTTAGATCAGCCCCAGCATTTT

clone_size: NA
j_call: TRBJ1-4
d_call: TRBD1
v_call: TRBV19
cdr3_aa: CASSIGQGAGEKLFF
cdr3_nt: TGTGCCAGTAGTATTGGGCAGGGGGCAGGTGAAAAACTGTTTTTT

clone_size: NA
j_call: TRBJ2-5
d_call: TRBD2
v_call: TRBV19
cdr3_aa: CASRGGTSGSQETQYF
cdr3_nt: TGTGCCAGTAGGGGGGGGACTAGCGGATCTCAAGAGACCCAGTACTTC

clone_size: NA
j_call: TRBJ2-1
d_call: TRBD2
v_call: TRBV20-1
cdr3_aa: CSGTSMNEQFF
cdr3_nt: TGCAGTGGGACTAGCATGAATGAGCAGTTCTTC

clone_size: NA
j_call: TRBJ1-2
d_call: TRBD1
v_call: TRBV3-1/TRBV3-2
cdr3_aa: CASSPLRTGNYGYTF
cdr3_nt: TGTGCCAGCAGTCCCCTGAGGACAGGGAACTATGGCTACACCTTC

clone_size: NA
j_call: TRBJ1-1
d_call: TRBD1
v_call: TRBV25-1
cdr3_aa: CASSRGASTEAFF
cdr3_nt: TGTGCCAGCAGCAGGGGGGCGAGCACTGAAGCTTTCTTT

clone_size: NA
j_call: TRBJ2-4
d_call: TRBD2
v_call: TRBV23-1
cdr3_aa: CASSQSPGGRLINIQYF
cdr3_nt: TGCGCCAGCAGTCAATCCCCGGGGGGGCGGCTGATAAACATTCAGTACTTC

clone_size: NA
j_call: TRBJ2-7
d_call: NA
v_call: TRBV5-1
cdr3_aa: CASSQTSYEQYF
cdr3_nt: TGCGCCAGCAGCCAAACTAGTTACGAGCAGTACTTC

clone_size: NA
j_call: TRBJ2-5
d_call: NA
v_call: TRBV6-1
cdr3_aa: CASSDGQGGWKTQYF
cdr3_nt: TGTGCCAGCAGTGATGGACAGGGAGGGTGGAAGACCCAGTACTTC

clone_size: NA
j_call: TRBJ2-2
d_call: TRBD1
v_call: TRBV9
cdr3_aa: CASSGSTGLDGELFF
cdr3_nt: TGTGCCAGCAGCGGCTCGACAGGGTTGGACGGGGAGCTGTTTTTT

clone_size: NA
j_call: TRBJ1-1
d_call: NA
v_call: TRBV9
cdr3_aa: CASSVDNGNTEAFF
cdr3_nt: TGTGCCAGCAGCGTAGATAACGGGAACACTGAAGCTTTCTTT

clone_size: NA
j_call: TRBJ1-4
d_call: NA
v_call: TRBV18
cdr3_aa: CASSPGGGNEKLFF
cdr3_nt: TGTGCCAGCTCACCAGGCGGGGGTAATGAAAAACTGTTTTTT

clone_size: NA
j_call: TRBJ2-1
d_call: TRBD2
v_call: TRBV18
cdr3_aa: CASSPTRIAGDNEQFF
cdr3_nt: TGTGCCAGCTCACCTACTAGGATAGCGGGGGACAATGAGCAGTTCTTC

clone_size: NA
j_call: TRBJ1-1
d_call: TRBD1
v_call: TRBV6-1
cdr3_aa: CASSEANPDRGWHRAFF
cdr3_nt: TGTGCCAGCAGTGAAGCGAATCCGGACAGGGGCTGGCATAGAGCTTTCTTT

clone_size: NA
j_call: TRBJ2-3
d_call: NA
v_call: TRBV13
cdr3_aa: CASSPRPRGTDTQYF
cdr3_nt: TGTGCCAGCAGCCCGCGACCTCGCGGGACAGATACGCAGTATTTT

clone_size: NA
j_call: TRBJ1-5
d_call: TRBD1
v_call: TRBV18
cdr3_aa: CASSPGTGSNQPQHF
cdr3_nt: TGTGCCAGCTCACCTGGGACAGGGTCAAATCAGCCCCAGCATTTT

clone_size: few
j_call: TRBJ1-5
d_call: NA
v_call: TRBV6-5
cdr3_aa: CASSYSPNWPQHF
cdr3_nt: TGTGCCAGCAGTTACTCCCCTAATTGGCCCCAGCATTTT

clone_size: NA
j_call: TRBJ1-5
d_call: TRBD1
v_call: TRBV10-3
cdr3_aa: CAIRGTGDQPQHF
cdr3_nt: TGTGCCATCAGAGGGACAGGGGATCAGCCCCAGCATTTT

clone_size: NA
j_call: TRBJ2-3
d_call: TRBD2
v_call: TRBV5-1
cdr3_aa: CASSKGLAESTDTQYF
cdr3_nt: TGCGCCAGCAGCAAGGGACTAGCGGAGAGCACAGATACGCAGTATTTT

clone_size: NA
j_call: TRBJ2-2
d_call: NA
v_call: TRBV5-5
cdr3_aa: CASSPELENTGELFF
cdr3_nt: TGTGCCAGCAGCCCCGAACTTGAGAACACCGGGGAGCTGTTTTTT

clone_size: NA
j_call: TRBJ1-2
d_call: TRBD1
v_call: TRBV28
cdr3_aa: CASSRVPGQGSYGYTF
cdr3_nt: TGTGCCAGCAGTAGAGTCCCGGGACAGGGATCGTATGGCTACACCTTC

clone_size: NA
j_call: TRBJ1-1
d_call: NA
v_call: TRBV29-1
cdr3_aa: CSATGGAGEAFF
cdr3_nt: TGCAGCGCCACCGGGGGGGCCGGTGAAGCTTTCTTT

clone_size: NA
j_call: TRBJ1-2
d_call: NA
v_call: TRBV2
cdr3_aa: CASSVQGNYGYTF
cdr3_nt: TGTGCCAGCAGTGTTCAGGGGAACTATGGCTACACCTTC

clone_size: NA
j_call: TRBJ1-4
d_call: TRBD1
v_call: TRBV7-8
cdr3_aa: CASREGTGPNEKLFF
cdr3_nt: TGTGCCAGCAGGGAAGGGACAGGCCCTAATGAAAAACTGTTTTTT